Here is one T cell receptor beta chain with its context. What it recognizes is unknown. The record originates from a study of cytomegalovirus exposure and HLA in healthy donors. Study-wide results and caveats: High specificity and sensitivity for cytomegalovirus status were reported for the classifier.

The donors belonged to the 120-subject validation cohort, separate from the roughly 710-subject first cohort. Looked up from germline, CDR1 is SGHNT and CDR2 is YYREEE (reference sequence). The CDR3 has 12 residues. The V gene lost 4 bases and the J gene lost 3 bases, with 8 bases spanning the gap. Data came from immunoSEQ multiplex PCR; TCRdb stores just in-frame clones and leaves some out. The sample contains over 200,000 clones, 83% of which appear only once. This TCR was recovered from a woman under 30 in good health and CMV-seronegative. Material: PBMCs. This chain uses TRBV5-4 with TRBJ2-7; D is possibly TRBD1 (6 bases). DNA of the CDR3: TGTGCCAGCAGCACGGACAGCTACGAGCAGTACTTC. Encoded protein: CASSTDSYEQYF. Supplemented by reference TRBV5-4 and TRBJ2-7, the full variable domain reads ETGVTQSPTHLIKTRGQQVTLRCSSQSGHNTVSWYQQALGQGPQFIFQYYREEENGRGNFPPRFSGLQFPNYSSELNVNALELDDSALYLCASSTDSYEQYFGPGTRLTVT.